The rows below give T cell receptor beta chains drawn from one sample of a study of T cells in Graves' hyperthyroidism and ophthalmopathy. TCRdb re-analysed the multiplex PCR reads in MiXCR, keeping a single row per CDR3 protein. The table has hundreds of thousands of distinct CDR3 sequences, around 15% seen once; the top ten hold around 61%. The source material was blood. The receptors originated from a woman aged 55-70 years with Graves' ophthalmopathy. Both conserved end residues are part of each CDR3. D genes are given only for firm matches. The size of a clone is reported for some rows only, either as once, few or many, or as a class for expanded clones.

size: few; V: TRBV6-6; D: TRBD1; J: TRBJ1-3; DNA: TGTGCCAGCAGTTACTCAGGCAGGGACAGCTCTGGAAACACCATATATTTT; CDR3: CASSYSGRDSSGNTIYF
size: many; V: TRBV2; D: -; J: TRBJ2-5; DNA: TGTGCCAGCAGTGAGGGGGACTGGGGGACCCAGTACTTC; CDR3: CASSEGDWGTQYF
size: many; V: TRBV7-2; D: TRBD2; J: TRBJ2-2; DNA: TGTGCCAGCAGCGCAACTAGCGCTGCGAACACCGGGGAGCTGTTTTTT; CDR3: CASSATSAANTGELFF
size: many; V: TRBV30; D: -; J: TRBJ2-5; DNA: TGTGCCTGGAGTAGACAGCCCCAAGAGACCCAGTACTTC; CDR3: CAWSRQPQETQYF
size: many; V: TRBV11-2; D: -; J: TRBJ2-5; DNA: TGTGCCAGCAGCCTTCGGACAGAAGAGACCCAGTACTTC; CDR3: CASSLRTEETQYF
size: -; V: TRBV4-1; D: TRBD1; J: TRBJ1-2; DNA: TGCGCCAGCAGCCAACACGTGGACAGGTCCCTCCTATCTAACTATGGCTACACCTTC; CDR3: CASSQHVDRSLLSNYGYTF
size: many; V: TRBV12-3/TRBV12-4; D: -; J: TRBJ1-2; DNA: TGTGCCAGCAGTTTCATGCGGTATGGCTACACCTTC; CDR3: CASSFMRYGYTF
size: -; V: TRBV9; D: -; J: TRBJ2-5; DNA: TGTGCCAGCAGCGGGCATCAAGAGACCCAGTACTTC; CDR3: CASSGHQETQYF
size: -; V: TRBV7-8; D: TRBD2; J: TRBJ2-2; DNA: TGTGCCAGCAGCCGGCCCCGCGGGCGGGAGGATGCCGGGGAGCTGCTTTTT; CDR3: CASSRPRGREDAGELLF
size: many; V: TRBV2; D: TRBD1; J: TRBJ2-1; DNA: TGTGCCAGCAGTCCACAGGGGGCTTCCTACAATGAGCAGTTCTTC; CDR3: CASSPQGASYNEQFF
size: many; V: TRBV20-1; D: -; J: TRBJ2-5; DNA: TGCAGTGCTAGAGAGGCTGGCCAAGAGACCCAGTACTTC; CDR3: CSAREAGQETQYF
size: few; V: TRBV2; D: -; J: TRBJ1-2; DNA: TGTGCCAGCAGTCACAGGGTAAACTATGGCTACACCTTC; CDR3: CASSHRVNYGYTF
size: few; V: TRBV27; D: -; J: TRBJ1-2; DNA: TGTGCCAGCAGTCTCCAGGGCGGGGGCCTCTATGGCTACACCTTC; CDR3: CASSLQGGGLYGYTF
size: many; V: TRBV9; D: TRBD1; J: TRBJ2-7; DNA: TGTGCCAGCAGCGTAGAAGGGGGCAGCTACGAGCAGTACTTC; CDR3: CASSVEGGSYEQYF
size: many; V: TRBV18; D: -; J: TRBJ1-5; DNA: TGTGCCAGCTCATCCGTCCGCAATCAGCCCCAGCATTTT; CDR3: CASSSVRNQPQHF
size: many; V: TRBV2; D: -; J: TRBJ1-1; DNA: TGTGCCAGCAGTGAAACTAGGGGTGGCACTGAAGCTTTCTTT; CDR3: CASSETRGGTEAFF
size: many; V: TRBV2; D: -; J: TRBJ2-1; DNA: TGTGCCAGCAGTTTCGTAGACCCTTTATACCACAATGAGCAGTTCTTC; CDR3: CASSFVDPLYHNEQFF
size: -; V: TRBV12-3/TRBV12-4; D: -; J: TRBJ1-2; DNA: TGTGCCAGCCTAGCTCTTAATTCAGGACAGGGCTACACCTTC; CDR3: CASLALNSGQGYTF
size: few; V: TRBV5-1; D: -; J: TRBJ2-3; DNA: TGCGCCAGCAACCTAGGTAGGCAGAGTGAACCAGATACGCAGTATTTT; CDR3: CASNLGRQSEPDTQYF
size: -; V: TRBV20-1; D: TRBD2; J: TRBJ2-2; DNA: TGCAGTGCTAGGGGGACTAGCGGATACAACACCGGGGAGCTGTTTTTT; CDR3: CSARGTSGYNTGELFF